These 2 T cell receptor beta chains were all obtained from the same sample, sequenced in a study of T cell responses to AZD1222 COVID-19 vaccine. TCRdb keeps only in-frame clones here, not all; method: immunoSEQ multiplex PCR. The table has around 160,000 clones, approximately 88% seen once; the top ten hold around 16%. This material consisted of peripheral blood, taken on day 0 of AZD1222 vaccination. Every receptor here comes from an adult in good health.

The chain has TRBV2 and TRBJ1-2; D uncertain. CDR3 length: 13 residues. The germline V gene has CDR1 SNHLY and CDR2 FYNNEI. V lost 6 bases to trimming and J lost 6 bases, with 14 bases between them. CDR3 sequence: CASSRTVQNGYTF. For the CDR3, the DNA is TGTGCCAGCAGCCGGACTGTGCAGAATGGCTACACCTTC.

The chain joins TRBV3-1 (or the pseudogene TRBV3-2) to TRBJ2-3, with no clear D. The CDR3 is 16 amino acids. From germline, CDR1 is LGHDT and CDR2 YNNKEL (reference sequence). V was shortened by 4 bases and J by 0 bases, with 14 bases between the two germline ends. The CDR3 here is CASSPRVTISTDTQYF. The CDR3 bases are TGTGCCAGCAGCCCACGAGTCACAATCAGCACAGATACGCAGTATTTT.